Each of the 28 T cell receptor beta chains below was sequenced from the same sample in a study of blood T cell repertoires in COVID-19. Only in-frame clones appear in the TCRdb table, and some are missing; sequencing was by immunoSEQ multiplex PCR. The data contain roughly 190,000 clones, around four fifths of them singletons. The specimen was peripheral blood. These TCRs come from a human donor in a cohort sampled during active COVID-19.

This clone has just a few counts. The CDR3 sequence: CAWSLKNQPQHF. The CDR3 DNA reads as TGTGCCTGGTCACTGAAGAATCAGCCCCAGCATTTT. The J gene is TRBJ1-5, the V gene TRBV30; no reliable D call. Trimming took 5 bases from V and 4 from J, leaving 9 bases between them. This CDR3 region has 12 residues. From germline, CDR1 is GTSNPN and CDR2 SVGIG (reference sequence).

This clone was picked up one time. The V call is TRBV30, the J call TRBJ1-1, with 7 bases fitting TRBD1. J was trimmed by 1 base and V by 3 bases; bases with no gene match: 8. The CDR3 is 15 amino acids. CDR1 is GTSNPN, CDR2 SVGIG, per germline (reference sequence). CDR3 amino acids: CAWSAPTGANTEAFF. The CDR3 DNA reads TGTGCCTGGAGCGCTCCAACAGGGGCGAACACTGAAGCTTTCTTT.

The chain couples TRBV19 to TRBJ1-1; D remains ambiguous. V gave up 9 bases and J gave up 1 base, with 12 bases separating them. CDR1 and CDR2 from the germline V gene are LNHDA and SQIVND (reference sequence). This CDR3 has 13 amino acids. CDR3 coding DNA: TGTGCCAGCGGGGATGTTTGGAACACTGAAGCTTTCTTT. Translation: CASGDVWNTEAFF. Full variable domain (missing parts from reference TRBV19 and TRBJ1-1): DGGITQSPKYLFRKEGQNVTLSCEQNLNHDAMYWYRQDPGQGLRLIYYSQIVNDFQKGDIAEGYSVSREKKESFPLTVTSAQKNPTAFYLCASGDVWNTEAFFGQGTRLTVV.

This CDR3 reads CASSKGGTGGYTNEKLFF. In nucleotides, the CDR3 is TGTGCCAGCAGCAAAGGCGGGACAGGGGGGTACACTAATGAAAAACTGTTTTTT. V and J are TRBV21-1 and TRBJ1-4; the table's D call, TRBD1, was not checked against the DNA. TRBV21-1 is described as a pseudogene. This CDR3 comprises 18 residues.

This clone showed up just once. The chain combines TRBV5-1 with TRBJ2-5, with 14 positions matching TRBD2. Germline assignment: CDR1 SGHRS and CDR2 YFSETQ. The CDR3 is made up of 16 amino acids. V was clipped by 4 bases and J by 5 bases; unmatched bases: 7. CDR3 loop: CASSTGLAGAGETQYF. CDR3 nucleotide sequence: TGCGCCAGCAGCACGGGACTAGCGGGGGCCGGGGAGACCCAGTACTTC.

This clone has more than one count but fewer than ten. J is TRBJ1-2 and V is TRBV7-2, with D perhaps matching TRBD1 (5 bases). The CDR3 spans 15 residues. Germline V lookup: CDR1 SGHTA, CDR2 FQGNSA. Trimming pared 5 bases from V and 3 bases from J, leaving 16 bases between. CDR3 sequence (DNA): TGTGCCAGCAGCACCGACAGTACTTCCTACTATGGCTACACCTTC. Translating gives CASSTDSTSYYGYTF. Complete variable domain (other parts from reference TRBV7-2 and TRBJ1-2): GAGVSQSPSNKVTEKGKDVELRCDPISGHTALYWYRQSLGQGLEFLIYFQGNSAPDKSGLPSDRFSAERTGGSVSTLTIQRTQQEDSAVYLCASSTDSTSYYGYTFGSGTRLTVV.

The chain recombines TRBV19 with TRBJ2-2; TRBD2 matches at 7 bases. CDR3 length: 17 residues. Losses at the gene ends were 2 bases for V and 4 bases for J; bases not matched to a gene: 10. In germline, CDR1 is LNHDA, CDR2 SQIVND (reference sequence). The CDR3 region has the DNA TGTGCCAGTAGTATACCTGGGGGACTAACTTCCACCGGGGAGCTGTTTTTT. Amino acids: CASSIPGGLTSTGELFF.

The rearrangement uses TRBV6-6 and TRBJ1-2; 7 nucleotides align to TRBD1. The CDR3 covers 18 residues. Germline CDR1 is MNHNY and CDR2 is SVGAGI (reference sequence). J lost 1 base, V lost 5 bases, and 16 bases had no gene match. This CDR3 is CASSPLYLGTESNYGYTF. The DNA for the CDR3 is TGTGCCAGCAGTCCACTTTATTTGGGGACAGAAAGTAACTATGGCTACACCTTC.

This chain uses TRBV19 with TRBJ2-2, with 11 nucleotides matching TRBD2. The CDR3 has 15 residues. Germline-derived CDR1 and CDR2 are LNHDA and SQIVND (reference sequence). Unmatched junction bases numbered 6, after V lost 7 bases and J lost 5 bases. CDR3 region: CASKTTSGKTGELFF. CDR3 sequence (DNA): TGTGCCAGTAAAACGACTAGCGGGAAAACCGGGGAGCTGTTTTTT.

This chain links TRBV5-1 with TRBJ2-1; 10 nucleotides match TRBD2. Germline-derived CDR1 and CDR2 are SGHRS and YFSETQ. The V gene end was trimmed by 0 bases and the J gene end by 2 bases; junction bases not matched to a gene: 2. The CDR3 spans 16 residues. CDR3 sequence reads: CASSLETSGPYNEQFF. As DNA, the CDR3 is TGCGCCAGCAGCTTGGAGACTAGCGGGCCCTACAATGAGCAGTTCTTC.

The chain combines TRBV19 with TRBJ2-3; 10 bases are a match to TRBD2. Looked up from germline, CDR1 is LNHDA and CDR2 is SQIVND (reference sequence). The CDR3 is 18 amino acids. V dropped 2 bases and J dropped 2; count of bases not matched to a gene: 10. CDR3 residues: CASSINRKSGRATDTQYF. The CDR3 region has the DNA TGTGCCAGTAGTATAAACCGTAAAAGCGGGAGGGCCACAGATACGCAGTATTTT.

This chain uses TRBV6-5 with TRBJ1-2, with D uncertain. The V and J ends lost 4 bases and 4 bases respectively, with 10 bases between them. Germline V gives CDR1 MNHEY, CDR2 SVGAGI. This CDR3 spans 13 amino acids. The CDR3 sequence is CASSLRSSYGYTF. The CDR3 nucleotides are TGTGCCAGCAGTTTACGCTCTAGCTATGGCTACACCTTC.

The chain joins TRBV20-1 to TRBJ2-1; TRBD2 matches at 13 bases. V trimming: 3 bases; J trimming: 1 base; junction bases outside the gene matches: 3. Germline V gene data show CDR1 as DFQATT and CDR2 as SNEGSKA (reference sequence). The CDR3 covers 16 residues. CDR3 loop: CSASILAGGSYNEQFF. The CDR3 region has the DNA TGCAGTGCTAGTATACTAGCGGGAGGGTCCTACAATGAGCAGTTCTTC.

Written as DNA, the CDR3 is TGTGCCAGCTCACCACCTCAGTCAGATACGCAGTATTTT. This gives the protein CASSPPQSDTQYF. The rearrangement links TRBV18 to TRBJ2-3; D unclear. CDR3 length: 13 residues. The germline gives CDR1 KGHSH, CDR2 LQKENI. V was clipped by 0 bases and J by 4 bases, with 5 bases between them.

This sequence joins TRBV7-3 and TRBJ2-3, with TRBD2 identical over 9 bases. The CDR3 runs 16 residues. Germline lookup yields CDR1 SGHTA and CDR2 FQGTGA. With 1 base clipped from V and 4 bases from J, the junction kept 6 bases outside the gene matches. The chain's CDR3 is CASSLSGGGAADTQYF. DNA of the CDR3: TGTGCCAGCAGCTTAAGCGGCGGGGGGGCCGCAGATACGCAGTATTTT.

V is TRBV18 and J is TRBJ1-1; D unclear. The CDR3 sequence is 13 residues long. CDR1 and CDR2 (germline): KGHSH, LQKENI. Trimming cost V 5 bases and J 1 base, with 8 bases left between them. In DNA, the CDR3 is TGTGCCAGCTCAGTCCTCGGGAACACTGAAGCTTTCTTT. Translated: CASSVLGNTEAFF.

The chain joins TRBV29-1 to TRBJ2-7, with D perhaps TRBD2 (6 bases). Germline CDR1 and CDR2: SQVTM and ANQGSEA. The CDR3 consists of 12 residues. Between the trimmed V and J ends, which lost 4 bases and 2 bases, there was a span of 9 bases. The CDR3 loop is CSVVSGAYEQYF. The CDR3 DNA is TGCAGCGTTGTGTCGGGAGCCTACGAGCAGTACTTC.

The CDR3 region is CATSDGLAGEAGADTQYF. For the CDR3, the DNA is TGTGCCACCAGTGACGGACTAGCGGGAGAGGCTGGCGCAGATACGCAGTATTTT. V is TRBV24-1 and J is TRBJ2-3, with 13 bases lining up with TRBD2. This CDR3 comprises 18 residues. The V gene's germline CDR1 is KGHDR and CDR2 SFDVKD. The J segment lost 4 bases and the V segment lost 4 bases, leaving 10 bases of the junction unmatched.

The chain joins TRBV14 to TRBJ1-2; 8 bases map to TRBD1. Germline CDR1 SGHDN, CDR2 FVKESK. CDR3 length: 13 amino acids. Germline trimming cut 5 bases from V and 7 bases from J; bases unmatched to any gene: 6. The CDR3 coding sequence is TGTGCCAGCAGCTCACACGGACAGGGTGGCTACACCTTC. It yields the protein CASSSHGQGGYTF.

The chain recombines TRBV6-5 with TRBJ1-2, with D possibly TRBD1 on 6 matching bases. The CDR3 extends over 13 amino acids. The germline V gene has CDR1 MNHEY and CDR2 SVGAGI. Trimming removed 6 bases from V and 4 bases from J, with 12 bases in between. CDR3 protein: CASRRQESYGYTF. As DNA, the CDR3 is TGTGCCAGCAGGAGACAGGAGAGCTATGGCTACACCTTC.

The chain links TRBV5-5 to TRBJ1-1; 12 bases fit TRBD1. This CDR3 spans 15 amino acids. V gave up 4 bases and J gave up 6 bases; unmatched junction bases: 7. The germline V gene encodes CDR1 SGHKS and CDR2 YYEKEE (reference sequence). CDR3 loop: CASSGSGQGASEAFF. CDR3 in DNA: TGTGCCAGCAGCGGATCGGGACAGGGGGCTTCTGAAGCTTTCTTT.

The rearrangement uses TRBV27 and TRBJ2-5; D possibly corresponds to TRBD2 (6 bases). This CDR3 contains 14 residues. CDR1 and CDR2 from the germline V gene are MNHEY and SMNVEV (reference sequence). Trimming removed 6 bases from V and 1 base from J, with 12 bases in between. The CDR3 here is CASSFAGTQETQYF. CDR3 nucleotides: TGTGCCAGCAGCTTCGCGGGGACCCAAGAGACCCAGTACTTC.

The gene calls are TRBV2 and TRBJ1-4, with TRBD1 matching 8 bases. Trimming at V came to 3 bases and at J to 8 bases, leaving 5 bases not matched to a gene. CDR1 and CDR2 (germline): SNHLY, FYNNEI. The CDR3 sequence is 14 residues long. Written as DNA, the CDR3 is TGTGCCAGCAGTGAGCAGGGGGCCGGGGAAAAACTGTTTTTT. Translating it yields CASSEQGAGEKLFF.

The CDR3 loop reads CASSYFADRGETQYF. CDR3 in DNA: TGTGCCAGCAGCTACTTCGCCGACAGGGGCGAGACCCAGTACTTC. The chain combines TRBV7-9 with TRBJ2-5, with 8 bases lining up with TRBD1. In germline, CDR1 is SEHNR, CDR2 FQNEAQ (reference sequence). The CDR3 sequence is 15 residues long. With 4 bases clipped from V and 5 bases from J, the junction kept 9 bases outside the gene matches.

The V call is TRBV4-1, the J call TRBJ2-1; D is ambiguous. Trimming stripped 1 base from V and 1 base from J, with 5 bases between. Germline V gene lookup returns CDR1 MGHRA and CDR2 YSYEKL. This CDR3 comprises 14 residues. The CDR3 loop is CASSQGTSYNEQFF. The CDR3 bases are TGCGCCAGCAGCCAAGGTACTTCCTACAATGAGCAGTTCTTC.

The rearrangement joins TRBV7-8 to TRBJ2-5; D is perhaps TRBD2 (5 bases). The CDR3 length is 13 residues. Trimming removed 8 bases from V and 4 bases from J, with 14 bases in between. Germline values: CDR1 SGHVS, CDR2 FQNEAQ. The chain's CDR3 is CASLFRRGETQYF. DNA for the CDR3: TGTGCCAGCTTATTCCGACGGGGAGAGACCCAGTACTTC.

The V call is TRBV30, the J call TRBJ1-6; D unresolved. Deletions cut 3 bases from V and 5 bases from J, with 14 bases between. Germline V gene sequence: CDR1 GTSNPN, CDR2 SVGIG (reference sequence). This CDR3 has 15 residues. CDR3 in amino acids: CAWSAPPRNNSPLHF. CDR3 in DNA: TGTGCCTGGAGCGCGCCTCCCAGGAATAATTCACCCCTCCACTTT.

The V call is TRBV4-1, the J call TRBJ1-1; 8 nucleotides match TRBD1. The CDR3 loop spans 15 amino acids. Unmatched junction bases numbered 6, after V lost 3 bases and J lost 3 bases. Germline lookup yields CDR1 MGHRA and CDR2 YSYEKL. The CDR3 loop is CASSHPGQGDTEAFF. The DNA for the CDR3 is TGCGCCAGCAGCCATCCCGGACAGGGTGACACTGAAGCTTTCTTT.